A selection of T cell receptor beta chains follows, all from one sample in a study of molecular identifiers for immune sequencing clone quantification. TCRdb re-called the PCR reads through MiXCR, storing one row per CDR3 protein. The table records about 100,000 distinct CDR3 sequences, roughly a third of them present only once. Sequenced sample: naive CD8+ T cells from blood, with Jurkat cell RNA spiked in. Receptors originate from a human donor in good health. Some libraries in this study had Jurkat cell RNA spiked in. CDR3s include the opening cysteine and the closing phenylalanine or tryptophan. A D gene is named only where the DNA matches it firmly. Clone size appears in some rows only: once, few, many, or a class for an expanded clone.

v_call	d_call	j_call	clone_size	cdr3_nt	cdr3_aa
TRBV24-1	NA	TRBJ2-2	NA	TGTGCCACCAGGGAGGACAGCGCGAACACCGGGGAGCTGTTTTTT	CATREDSANTGELFF
TRBV15	NA	TRBJ1-5	few	TGTGCCACCAGCAGTTCACCGGGCGGCACTCAGCCCCAGCATTTT	CATSSSPGGTQPQHF
TRBV4-3	TRBD2	TRBJ2-1	NA	TGCGCCAGCAGCCAAGGACTAGCGGGAGGTAATGAGCAGTTCTTC	CASSQGLAGGNEQFF
TRBV12-3/TRBV12-4	NA	TRBJ1-1	NA	TGTGCCAGCAGTTTCCCCGGACAAATGAACACTGAAGCTTTCTTT	CASSFPGQMNTEAFF
TRBV27	NA	TRBJ1-6	NA	TGTGCCAGCAGTTTGGGGGAGGCCTATTCACCCCTCCACTTT	CASSLGEAYSPLHF
TRBV7-6	NA	TRBJ2-3	NA	TGTGCCAGGATTCAAGATACGCAGTATTTT	CARIQDTQYF
TRBV29-1	NA	TRBJ2-1	NA	TGCAGCGTTGGAGGGTTTGTCTCCTACAATAAGCAGTTCTTC	CSVGGFVSYNKQFF
TRBV6-2/TRBV6-3	TRBD2	TRBJ2-1	few	TGTGCCAGCAGTAGTTTGACTAGCAGCCTAATCGATGAGCAGTTCTTC	CASSSLTSSLIDEQFF
TRBV5-1	NA	TRBJ2-7	many	TGCGCCAGCAGCTTGGTGCTCGGGTCGGCCGAGCAGTACTTC	CASSLVLGSAEQYF
TRBV28	NA	TRBJ1-1	few	TGTGCCAGCAGTTTAGGGGGCGCGGTCACTGAAGCTTTCTTT	CASSLGGAVTEAFF
TRBV28	NA	TRBJ2-7	many	TGTGCCAGCAGTTTATGGGCGGGCTACGAGCAGTACTTC	CASSLWAGYEQYF
TRBV4-1	NA	TRBJ2-7	many	TGCGCCAGCAGCCCAGGGCAAGAAGAGCAGTACTTC	CASSPGQEEQYF
TRBV6-5	NA	TRBJ2-7	NA	TGTGCCAGCAGTTACAACGCCGGGCGCGAGCAGTACTTC	CASSYNAGREQYF
TRBV28	NA	TRBJ2-7	few	TGTGCCAGCAGACCACAGGGATTGGGATGGCCCTACGAGCAGTACTTC	CASRPQGLGWPYEQYF
TRBV6-5	NA	TRBJ2-1	few	TGTGCCAGCAGTTACTCCACAGGTGGAGTCAATGAGCAGTTCTTC	CASSYSTGGVNEQFF
TRBV20-1	NA	TRBJ1-5	NA	TGCAGTGCTAAGGGATCCCTCAAAATTAGCAATCAGCCCCAGCATTTT	CSAKGSLKISNQPQHF
TRBV2	NA	TRBJ2-5	NA	TGTGCCAGCAGTCTTCAACCGCAGTACTTC	CASSLQPQYF
TRBV9	TRBD2	TRBJ2-3	NA	TGTGCCAGCAGCGCTAGCGGGAGGGCCGGGACAGATTCGCAGTATTTT	CASSASGRAGTDSQYF
TRBV5-8	TRBD1	TRBJ2-7	NA	TGTGCCAGCAGCCCAACCGGGACAGCCTACGAGCAGTACTTC	CASSPTGTAYEQYF
TRBV20-1	NA	TRBJ2-4	NA	TGCAGTGCTAGAGATTTTGAGGGCCTGGCCAAAAACATTCAGTACTTC	CSARDFEGLAKNIQYF
TRBV6-2/TRBV6-3	NA	TRBJ2-3	few	TGTGCCAGCAGGCCGGGACCTCTCCGCACAGATACGCAGTATTTT	CASRPGPLRTDTQYF
TRBV6-6	TRBD1	TRBJ1-5	few	TGTGCCAGCAGTTTTTCTCCGGACAGGAAGCCCCAGCATTTT	CASSFSPDRKPQHF
TRBV15	TRBD2	TRBJ2-3	many	TGTGCCACCAGCAGAGATGGGGGCGGGAGGATCGATACGCAGTATTTT	CATSRDGGGRIDTQYF
TRBV27	TRBD1	TRBJ1-4	few	TGTGCCAGCAGTTTAGAGGGGGCCCCGACTAATGAAAAACTGTTTTTT	CASSLEGAPTNEKLFF
TRBV7-8	TRBD2	TRBJ2-7	many	TGTGCCAGCAGCTTAGCGGGAGGGCCCTACGAGCAGTACTTC	CASSLAGGPYEQYF
TRBV7-9	TRBD2	TRBJ2-7	NA	TGTGCCAGCAGCTTAGCTGGGGCTCAGCGGGAGGGCAACTACGAGCAGTACTTC	CASSLAGAQREGNYEQYF
TRBV6-5	NA	TRBJ2-1	NA	TGTGCCAGCAGTTATCAGGGCGGAAGTGAGCAGTTCTTC	CASSYQGGSEQFF
TRBV27	TRBD2	TRBJ2-7	NA	TGTGCCAGCAGTAGCGGGAGGATCGACGAGCAGTACTTC	CASSSGRIDEQYF
TRBV28	TRBD1	TRBJ1-4	NA	TGTGCCAGCAGTGTGGACAGGGGATATGAAAAACTGGTTTTT	CASSVDRGYEKLVF
TRBV7-9	NA	TRBJ2-7	many	TGTGCCAGCAGCCAACCACAGGGATACGAGCAGTACTTC	CASSQPQGYEQYF
TRBV12-3/TRBV12-4	NA	TRBJ2-1	many	TGTGCCAGCAGGACAACTCTACCCGGCGGTGAGCAGTTCTTC	CASRTTLPGGEQFF
TRBV20-1	NA	TRBJ1-6	once	TGCAGTGCTAGAGAAACCTCACAACTCTATAATTCACACCTCCACTTT	CSARETSQLYNSHLHF
TRBV28	NA	TRBJ2-1	few	TGTGCCAGTCTAGCGATTCTCTACAATGAGCAGTTCTTC	CASLAILYNEQFF
TRBV9	TRBD1	TRBJ2-3	many	TGTGCCAGCAGCGCTTACAGGGGGCGCGCAGATACGCAGTATTTT	CASSAYRGRADTQYF
TRBV7-6	TRBD1	TRBJ1-4	NA	TGTGCCAGCAGCCCGACAGGGTTTAATGAAAAACTGTTTTTT	CASSPTGFNEKLFF
TRBV10-3	NA	TRBJ2-3	few	TGTGCCACCACCTCCGTCCCGGTCGGCACAGATACGCAGTATTTT	CATTSVPVGTDTQYF
TRBV19	NA	TRBJ2-5	few	TGTGCCAGTAAAGGGCTCGGACAGCCACAAGAGACCCAGTACTTC	CASKGLGQPQETQYF
TRBV2	NA	TRBJ1-1	few	TGTGCCAGCATCGGGATCAACACTGAAGCTTTCTTT	CASIGINTEAFF
TRBV11-2	NA	TRBJ2-7	NA	TGTGCCAGCAGCTTAAGGGACGACGGTTACGAGCAGTACTTC	CASSLRDDGYEQYF
TRBV5-6	NA	TRBJ2-7	few	TGTGCCAGCAGCTTTGACCCGCCCCGCGGAGCCTACGAGCAGTACTTC	CASSFDPPRGAYEQYF
TRBV10-1	NA	TRBJ2-3	NA	TGCGCCAGCGGGGACCTGCGTACAGATACGCAGTATTTT	CASGDLRTDTQYF
TRBV7-6	TRBD2	TRBJ2-7	few	TGTGCCAGCAGCCCCTGGGCTGGGGCTAGCGGGAGCTACGAGCAGTACTTC	CASSPWAGASGSYEQYF
TRBV11-2	TRBD2	TRBJ2-1	few	TGTGCCAGCAGCTTGGGGGCGGGAGGGCGCAATGAGCAGTTCTTC	CASSLGAGGRNEQFF
TRBV4-3	NA	TRBJ2-3	NA	TGCGCCAGCAGCCCGGGGCCTAGCTTCCCAGATACGCAGTATTTT	CASSPGPSFPDTQYF
TRBV15	NA	TRBJ1-5	NA	TGTGCCACCAGCAGCGGACAAAGCAATCAGCCCCAGCATTTT	CATSSGQSNQPQHF